Listed below are T cell receptor beta chains from one sample, sequenced in a study of T-cell memory formation after mild COVID-19. TCRdb used MiXCR to reprocess the 5' RACE reads, holding one entry per CDR3 protein. Of about 280,000 distinct CDR3 sequences in the sample, 8% to 10% were seen once. The sequencing input was PBMCs or a T cell subset sorted from them (not recorded which). The source is a man between 18 and 29 years old who had mild COVID-19 (a few samples of this study predate the infection). Cell type and time point are not known. CDR3s include the opening cysteine and the closing phenylalanine or tryptophan. Fields, in order: V gene, J gene, D gene, clone size, CDR3 length, CDR3 DNA, CDR3 protein. D genes are given only for firm matches. Size is stated for part of the rows, as once, few or many counts, or as a class when the clone is expanded.

TRBV28,TRBJ1-2,-,-,11,TGTGCCAGCAGTTTGGTGGGTAGCTACACCTTC,CASSLVGSYTF
TRBV4-3,TRBJ1-1,-,few,22,TGCGCCAGCAGCGCAGATCTTGGGATCAGGCAGTCCTGGTGGGTACCGAACACTGAAGCTTTCTTT,CASSADLGIRQSWWVPNTEAFF
TRBV14,TRBJ1-2,-,-,15,TGTGCCAGCAGCCAGCTGGTGGGGTCCAGCTATGGCTACACCTTC,CASSQLVGSSYGYTF
TRBV12-3/TRBV12-4,TRBJ2-4,TRBD2,-,14,TGTGCCAGCACCTGGGGGGGGAATAAGCACATTCAGTACTTC,CASTWGGNKHIQYF
TRBV5-1,TRBJ2-3,-,few,13,TGCGCCAGCAGCCCCTTCACAGGAGATACGCAGTATTTT,CASSPFTGDTQYF
TRBV6-1,TRBJ1-5,-,-,13,TGTGCCACCACAGACAATAGCAATCAGCCCCAGCATTTT,CATTDNSNQPQHF
TRBV20-1,TRBJ2-7,-,many,14,TGCAGTGCTAGAGGACAGCATAGTAAGTACGAGCAGTACTTC,CSARGQHSKYEQYF
TRBV5-5,TRBJ2-7,-,-,14,TGTGCCAGCAGCCCATTGGCCAGCCCCTACGAGCAGTACTTC,CASSPLASPYEQYF
TRBV12-3/TRBV12-4,TRBJ2-2,TRBD1,few,15,TGTGCCAGCAGTCGCCGAGGACAGGGCGACGGGGAGCTGTTTTTT,CASSRRGQGDGELFF
TRBV7-2,TRBJ1-6,TRBD1,many,17,TGTGCCAGCAACATCTCACACAGAGGGACAGGCAATTCACCCCTCCACTTT,CASNISHRGTGNSPLHF